Given below is one TCR beta chain in context. The CDR3 has 15 residues. The germline V gene encodes CDR1 SGHVS and CDR2 FNYEAQ. This sample was included in a study of tumor-infiltrating lymphocytes in oesophageal squamous cell carcinoma. TCRdb ran MiXCR on the PCR reads and lists one entry per CDR3 protein. The top ten clones hold roughly 19% of a sample with about 22,000 distinct CDR3 sequences, roughly a third of them seen once. Sequenced input: esophageal tumor tissue. The receptor comes from a female donor with esophageal squamous cell carcinoma. This rearrangement joins TRBV7-6 to TRBJ2-1; tentative D call: TRBD1 (5 bases). Gene TRBJ2-7 matches the end of the DNA better, so the J call may be wrong. The CDR3 spells CASSLGGLVNNEQYF. DNA for the CDR3: TGTGCCAGCAGCTTAGGGGGCTTGGTCAACAATGAGCAGTACTTC.